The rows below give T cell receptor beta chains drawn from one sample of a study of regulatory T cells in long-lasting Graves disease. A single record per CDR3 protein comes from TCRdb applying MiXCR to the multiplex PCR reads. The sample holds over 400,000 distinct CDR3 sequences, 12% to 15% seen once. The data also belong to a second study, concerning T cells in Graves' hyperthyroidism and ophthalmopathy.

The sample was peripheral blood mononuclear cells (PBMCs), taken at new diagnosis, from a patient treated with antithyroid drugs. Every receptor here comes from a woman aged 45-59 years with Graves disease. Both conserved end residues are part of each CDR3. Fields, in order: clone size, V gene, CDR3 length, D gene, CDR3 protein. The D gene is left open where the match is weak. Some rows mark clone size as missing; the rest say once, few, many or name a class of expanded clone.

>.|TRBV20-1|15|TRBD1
CSASWGQGADNEQFF
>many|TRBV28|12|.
CASSPHFYEQYF
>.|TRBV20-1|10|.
CSAGRYEQYF
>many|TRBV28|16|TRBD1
CASSLAEGAPGNTIYF
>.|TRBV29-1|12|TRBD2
CSVEDGRGYPYF
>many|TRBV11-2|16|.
CASSPSLPGTTDEQYF
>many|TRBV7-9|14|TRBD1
CASSSETGNYGYTF
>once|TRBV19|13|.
CASSTADRPEQFF
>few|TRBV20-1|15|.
CSARDTIGVNTEAFF
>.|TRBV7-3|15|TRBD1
CASSLYGGQAYEQYF
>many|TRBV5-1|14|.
CASSLAESTDTQYF
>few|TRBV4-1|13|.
CASSQDQRWGYTF
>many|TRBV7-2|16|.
CASSLGAASAHNEQFF
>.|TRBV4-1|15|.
CASSPGTQFDYEQYF
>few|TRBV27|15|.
CASNRFRVCTDTQYF
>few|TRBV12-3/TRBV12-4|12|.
CASKHSIGELFF
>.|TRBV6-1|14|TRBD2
CASSTSGSADTQYF
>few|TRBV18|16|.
CASSPSLTGSNSPLHF
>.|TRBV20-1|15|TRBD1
CSARHPGGTGNTIYF
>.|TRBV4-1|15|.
CASSQDRARGNEQFF
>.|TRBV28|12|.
CASSFRHREAFF
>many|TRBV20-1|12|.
CSARDSYYEQYF
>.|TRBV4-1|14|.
CASSQVVMGETQYF
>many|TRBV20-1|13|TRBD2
CSARTSGNYEQYF
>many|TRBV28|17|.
CASRVGAQRATNEKLFF
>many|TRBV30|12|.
CAWTGETDTQYF
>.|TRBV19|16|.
CASSMDISLPYNEQFF
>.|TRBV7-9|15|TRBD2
CASSPGLAGSDTQYF
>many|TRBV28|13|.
CASSYTNTGELFF
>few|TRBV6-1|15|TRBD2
CASRPRDYYQETQYF
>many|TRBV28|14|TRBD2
CASRLAGGGNEQFF
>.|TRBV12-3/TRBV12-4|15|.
CASSVQRGRNEKLFF
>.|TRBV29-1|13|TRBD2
CSVSGTRGETQYF
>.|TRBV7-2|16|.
CASSLRRDGATDTQYF
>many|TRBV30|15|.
CAWSTHPGGVDEQFF
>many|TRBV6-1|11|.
CASSEWETQYF
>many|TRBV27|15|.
CASSLRGRPYNEQFF
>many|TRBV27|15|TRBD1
CASSPNRGSAYEQYF
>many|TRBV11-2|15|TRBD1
CASSFDRAGGDEQFF
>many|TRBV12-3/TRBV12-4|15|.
CASSFGGPGTDTQYF